Listed here is a single TCR beta chain. This sample was taken from a study of blood T cell repertoires in COVID-19. This CDR3 is built from 14 residues. In germline, CDR1 is SQVTM, CDR2 ANQGSEA. V lost 2 bases and J lost 0, with 8 bases in between. TCRdb keeps only in-frame clones here, not all; method: immunoSEQ multiplex PCR. The sample has 400,000 or so clones; around nine tenths are singletons. This receptor was obtained from a human donor in a cohort sampled during active COVID-19. Sequencing was performed on peripheral blood. This rearrangement joins TRBV29-1 to TRBJ2-1; D remains unclear. CDR3 nucleotide sequence: TGCAGCGTTGAAATGGTGAGCTCCTACAATGAGCAGTTCTTC. Translating gives CSVEMVSSYNEQFF.